This TCR beta chain was observed in a study of shared clonotypes between healthy human individuals. Study overall: The study drew on a couple of women and a few men aged 18 to 49 as donors.

Study results and limitations: Generally, naive subsets came out with larger estimated richness than memory subsets. Donor clonotype sharing was expected to depend on sequencing depth.

Trimming took off 4 bases at V and 4 bases at J, with 10 bases between the two ends. The germline gives CDR1 MGHRA, CDR2 YSYEKL. There are 13 residues in the CDR3. Sequencing used immunoSEQ multiplex PCR; TCRdb keeps in-frame clones, though not all of them. This sample has about 600,000 clones; roughly 98% occur once, and the top ten carry less than 0.35%. Selected positively for CCR7 and CD45RO-negative, naive CD8 cells excluded terminally differentiated effector memory CD45RA+ cells. This clone has more than one count but fewer than ten. Its antigen is as yet unknown. The sequencing input was naive CD8+ T cells sorted from blood. The V and J genes are TRBV4-1 and TRBJ1-1; D unresolved. The sequence derives from a man between 25 and 39 years old in good health. The CDR3 here is CASSPLRGTEAFF. The CDR3 nucleotides are TGCGCCAGCAGCCCCTTGCGTGGCACTGAAGCTTTCTTT.